This paragraph covers one T cell receptor beta chain sequence. This clonotype was counted many times. The antigen it binds to is not known. The sample holds no much larger clone one base away, and base qualities are not on file. The germline V gene (reference sequence) specifies MNHEY as CDR1 and SMNVEV as CDR2. A distance of 17 bases separates the germline ends of V and J, which lose 8 bases and 0 bases respectively. Inclusive of the bounding cysteine and phenylalanine, the CDR3 is 17 residues long. CDR3 DNA is the only sequence kept; it has 51 bases, read in frame from the first base. This sample is drawn from a study of T cell repertoires in cytomegalovirus infection (dated by TCRdb to the late 2010s). The study in broad terms: Recently identified HLA-C-restricted CMV epitopes, whose presentation resists viral immunomodulation, were targeted by peptide stimulations together with well-studied HLA-B-restricted epitopes. Donor HLA type was relevant to the analysis, because carriage of CMV infection together with the matching HLA type was indicated by public TCR beta signatures. Overall results and qualifications from the work: The ex vivo response was dominated by HLA-C-restricted CMV-specific TCR beta clonotypes, and the single most frequent clonotype in two of eight donors was supplied by these HLA-C-restricted clonotypes. Cumulative frequency of public TCR beta family members discriminated carriers of CMV infection plus the relevant HLA type in this cohort and an independent approximately 360-donor cohort.

The treatment or condition label, as the study defines it: in vitro stimulation with specific CMV peptide epitopes to enrich CMV-specific T cells. Sequencing instrument: Illumina HiSeq 1500. Using fastp trimming at Q25 and MiXCR clonotype assembly, TCRdb reanalyzed the public sequencing data and kept in-frame beta chains. Each entry merges the rows of one CDR3 protein and shows their most common DNA and genes. For this sample there are approximately 730,000 distinct CDR3 sequences; 29% appear just once. About an eighth of the sample rests with the top ten. The rearranged segments are TRBV27 and TRBJ2-6; a tentative D match to TRBD1 spans 7 bases. Sequenced material: cultured CD8+ T cells from PBMCs, taken from culture after CMV antigen stimulation. This sequence was found in a human donor in good health (CMV status not recorded). Some clones in this sample may be carry-over from other donors' samples. The bases are TGTGCCAGCCGACAGGGCGGGGTACTCTCTGGGGCCAACGTCCTGACTTTC. Translated, this gives CASRQGGVLSGANVLTF. Here the CDR3 is joined to the reference TRBV27 and TRBJ2-6 genes, and the full variable domain is: EAQVTQNPRYLITVTGKKLTVTCSQNMNHEYMSWYRQDPGLGLRQIYYSMNVEVTDKGDVPEGYKVSRKEKRNFPLILESPSPNQTSLYFCASRQGGVLSGANVLTFGAGSRLTVL.